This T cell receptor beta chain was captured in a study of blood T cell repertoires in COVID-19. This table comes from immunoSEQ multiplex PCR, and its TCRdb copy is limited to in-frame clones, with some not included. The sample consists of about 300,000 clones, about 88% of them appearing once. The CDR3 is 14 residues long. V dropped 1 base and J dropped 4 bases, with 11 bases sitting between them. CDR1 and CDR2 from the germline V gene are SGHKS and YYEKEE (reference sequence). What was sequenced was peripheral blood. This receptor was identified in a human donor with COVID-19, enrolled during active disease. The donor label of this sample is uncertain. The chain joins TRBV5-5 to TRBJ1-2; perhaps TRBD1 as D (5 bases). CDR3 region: CASSLLTQAYGYTF. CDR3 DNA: TGTGCCAGCAGCTTGCTCACACAGGCCTATGGCTACACCTTC.